Reported below is one T cell receptor (beta chain). The antigen is unknown. These data are taken from a study of graft-versus-host responses after intestinal transplantation. As for the study in general: Every recipient had anti-thymocyte globulin induction and two to three years of tacrolimus plus steroids.

Clones were read by immunoSEQ multiplex PCR, and TCRdb kept only the in-frame ones, dropping some. The sample yields around 29,000 clones, around 94% seen once. General study points: Graft-versus-host to host-versus-graft clonal ratios in allografts were high in patients with graft-donor T cell macrochimerism.

The CDR3 loop spans 16 amino acids. Germline V CDR1 and CDR2: MGHRA, YSYEKL. The trim removed 1 base at V and 5 bases at J, leaving 8 bases unmatched. The chain employs TRBV4-1 and TRBJ2-1; TRBD2 aligns across 7 bases. The starting material was PBMCs, obtained around 70 days after intestinal transplant. The clonotype comes from a human patient who received an intestinal transplant, so some T cells may come from the graft donor. The DNA for the CDR3 is TGCGCCAGCAGCCAAGCCTTGGGACTAAATAACAATGAGCAGTTCTTC. It is translated as CASSQALGLNNNEQFF.